These 16 T cell receptor beta chains were sequenced from one sample in a study of cytomegalovirus exposure and HLA in healthy donors. PCR involved 60 Vbeta and 13 Jbeta primers. TCRdb's copy holds only in-frame clones and misses some; the assay was immunoSEQ multiplex PCR. Its table records 100,000 to 150,000 clones. Material: PBMCs. The receptor set was obtained from a young man in good health and CMV-seronegative.

V is TRBV18 and J is TRBJ1-6; the D is unclear. V lost 3 bases and J 0 bases, leaving 15 bases between the germline ends. This CDR3 contains 18 residues. Germline-derived CDR1 and CDR2 are KGHSH and LQKENI. The CDR3 loop is CASSPIPLGSSYNSPLHF. The CDR3 nucleotides read TGTGCCAGCTCACCGATTCCACTGGGGAGCTCCTATAATTCACCCCTCCACTTT.

This chain uses TRBV29-1 with TRBJ2-5; 10 bases align to TRBD2. V was clipped by 8 bases and J by 5 bases; unmatched bases: 8. Germline values: CDR1 SQVTM, CDR2 ANQGSEA. The CDR3 loop spans 13 amino acids. The CDR3 loop is CSTGAGGRETQYF. The CDR3 DNA reads as TGCAGCACTGGAGCGGGAGGGAGGGAGACCCAGTACTTC.

This sequence joins TRBV5-6 and TRBJ2-7; the match to TRBD2 covers 8 bases. This CDR3 region has 16 residues. V was pared by 1 base and J by 5 bases, with 11 bases of the junction left unmatched. The germline CDR1 and CDR2 sequences are SGHDT and YYEEEE. As DNA, the CDR3 is TGTGCCAGCAGCTTGCCCGGACTAGCCGGAGCCAACGAGCAGTACTTC. Its protein is CASSLPGLAGANEQYF.

The genes are TRBV11-3 and TRBJ2-7; 10 nucleotides align to TRBD1. Germline lookup yields CDR1 SGHNT and CDR2 YENEEA. J was trimmed by 7 bases and V by 5 bases; bases with no gene match: 8. The CDR3 is 14 amino acids. The DNA of the CDR3 is TGTGCCAGCAGCCTCTGGGACAGGGGCCGGGAGCAGTACTTC. Translated, it gives CASSLWDRGREQYF.

The DNA of the CDR3 is TGTGCCAGCACTCTTTCCCCTAGCGGGAGCTCCTACGAGCAGTACTTC. It encodes CASTLSPSGSSYEQYF. The V gene is TRBV2, the J gene TRBJ2-7; 10 bases fit TRBD2. CDR3 length equals 16 residues. Germline V gives CDR1 SNHLY, CDR2 FYNNEI. Trimming cost V 7 bases and J 0 bases; bases outside gene matches: 9. The complete variable domain, with remaining parts taken from reference TRBV2 and TRBJ2-7, reads EPEVTQTPSHQVTQMGQEVILRCVPISNHLYFYWYRQILGQKVEFLVSFYNNEISEKSEIFDDQFSVERPDGSNFTLKIRSTKLEDSAMYFCASTLSPSGSSYEQYFGPGTRLTVT.

The chain couples TRBV19 to TRBJ2-6; 7 bases are shared with TRBD1. The V and J ends lost 6 bases and 1 base, in that order; junction bases with no gene match: 24. This CDR3 has 22 residues. Germline V gene lookup returns CDR1 LNHDA and CDR2 SQIVND (reference sequence). The CDR3 DNA sequence: TGTGCCAGTAGAACCCTCAGGGGGATAGGTTCCTCTATGCTTTCTGGGGCCAACGTCCTGACTTTC. Amino acid sequence: CASRTLRGIGSSMLSGANVLTF.

This chain links TRBV5-1 with TRBJ2-3; 8 bases map to TRBD2. Germline V gives CDR1 SGHRS, CDR2 YFSETQ. The V gene end was trimmed by 2 bases and the J gene end by 4 bases; junction bases not matched to a gene: 3. The CDR3 totals 14 residues. CDR3 bases: TGCGCCAGCAGCTTCGGGGGGGGAGCAGATACGCAGTATTTT. Its translation is CASSFGGGADTQYF.

The rearrangement uses TRBV6-1 and TRBJ1-6; D gene uncertain. The CDR3 is 16 residues long. Germline V gene lookup returns CDR1 MNHNS and CDR2 SASEGT. The germline V and J ends were trimmed by 1 base and 6 bases, with 13 bases remaining between them. In nucleotides, the CDR3 is TGTGCCAGCAGTGAAGTCCCTCCCCAGATTAATTCACCCCTCCACTTT. Amino acid sequence: CASSEVPPQINSPLHF.

The chain is built from TRBV11-2 and TRBJ2-3; no clear D gene. V shed 1 base and J shed 0 bases, with 14 bases lying between them. In germline, CDR1 is SGHAT, CDR2 FQNNGV. The CDR3 is 17 amino acids. The CDR3 protein is CASSLVAETSSTDTQYF. CDR3 sequence (DNA): TGTGCCAGCAGCTTAGTTGCGGAAACCTCTAGCACAGATACGCAGTATTTT.

V and J are TRBV19 and TRBJ2-3, with 10 bases matching TRBD2. The CDR3 extends over 17 amino acids. The V gene's germline CDR1 is LNHDA and CDR2 SQIVND (reference sequence). With V trimmed by 6 bases and J by 2 bases, 11 bases remained unmatched. CDR3 nucleotides: TGTGCCAGTAGCGGAGCGGGAGGGATCCCCTACACAGATACGCAGTATTTT. Protein: CASSGAGGIPYTDTQYF. The variable domain in full, completed from reference TRBV19 and TRBJ2-3, reads DGGITQSPKYLFRKEGQNVTLSCEQNLNHDAMYWYRQDPGQGLRLIYYSQIVNDFQKGDIAEGYSVSREKKESFPLTVTSAQKNPTAFYLCASSGAGGIPYTDTQYFGPGTRLTVL.

V and J are TRBV28 and TRBJ1-2; no definite D call. Germline V gives CDR1 MDHEN, CDR2 SYDVKM. V was trimmed by 3 bases and J by 8 bases, leaving 10 bases between them. The CDR3 length is 12 residues. CDR3 DNA: TGTGCCAGCAGTTTCGGGTGGAGCGGCTACACCTTC. Its translation: CASSFGWSGYTF.

CDR3 sequence reads: CASSPKSGQTSYNSPLHF. As DNA, the CDR3 is TGTGCCAGCTCACCCAAGTCGGGACAGACCTCCTATAATTCACCCCTCCACTTT. This chain uses TRBV18 with TRBJ1-6, with 7 bases matching TRBD1. With 3 bases clipped from V and 0 bases from J, the junction kept 8 bases outside the gene matches. CDR3 size: 18 residues. CDR1 is KGHSH and CDR2 is LQKENI in the germline V gene.

The CDR3 loop reads CASRKTGQGTYNEQFF. The CDR3 nucleotides read TGTGCCAGCAGGAAAACCGGACAGGGGACATACAATGAGCAGTTCTTC. The gene calls are TRBV5-4 and TRBJ2-1; 9 bases are shared with TRBD1. The germline gives CDR1 SGHNT, CDR2 YYREEE (reference sequence). V lost 5 bases, J lost 4 bases, and 10 bases stayed unmatched. The CDR3 is 16 amino acids.

DNA for the CDR3: TGTGCCAGCTTAAGCGGGAGGGCCACCGATACGCAGTATTTT. Its translation is CASLSGRATDTQYF. V is TRBV28 and J is TRBJ2-3, with 10 nucleotides matching TRBD2. The CDR3 extends over 14 amino acids. Per the germline V gene, CDR1 is MDHEN and CDR2 is SYDVKM. J was trimmed by 6 bases and V by 8 bases; bases with no gene match: 8.

The genes are TRBV7-2 and TRBJ1-3; D is ambiguous. The CDR3 runs 15 residues. Trimming shortened V by 0 bases and J by 0 bases, and 6 bases separated the two germline ends. Germline V CDR1 and CDR2: SGHTA, FQGNSA. The CDR3 bases are TGTGCCAGCAGCTTAGCGGCAGACTCTGGAAACACCATATATTTT. It codes for CASSLAADSGNTIYF.

The V gene is TRBV6-5, the J gene TRBJ1-5; D possibly corresponds to TRBD1 (6 bases). The V end was cut by 6 bases, the J end by 0 bases, with 12 bases between. This CDR3 is built from 15 residues. CDR1 MNHEY and CDR2 SVGAGI come from the germline V gene. CDR3 protein: CASRRTDYSNQPQHF. The CDR3, as DNA: TGTGCCAGCAGGCGGACAGACTATAGCAATCAGCCCCAGCATTTT.